Listed here is a single T cell receptor (beta chain). This clone appeared a single time. Its antigen remains unidentified. One base away there is no much larger clone; base qualities are not given. The entry originates in a study of cytomegalovirus exposure and HLA in healthy donors (dated by TCRdb to the late 2010s). Regarding the research as a whole: According to a later analysis, the roughly 130 validation repertoires were produced on the same platform as the approximately 600 repertoires of the first cohort. A separate validation cohort of approximately 130 different subjects was used in addition to the roughly 700-subject first cohort. High-throughput TCR immunosequencing, statistical association of individual TCRs with disease status, and machine learning were combined to predict cytomegalovirus infection status. The study aimed to test whether signatures of past pathogen exposure could be identified by cataloging public T cell receptors.

The donors belonged to the validation cohort of over a hundred subjects, which was separate from the approximately 700-subject first cohort. Overall study results and their limits: Most TCR sequences were observed very rarely across donors, whereas some public TCRs were present in many individuals. Of the cluster scores, roughly 95% were above 0 in a later analysis, which found that TCRs clustered in the first cohort also tended to co-occur in the 120 validation repertoires. According to the authors, the approach could potentially be generalized to other disease states and immunological phenotypes. The study gave a list of some 150 TCR beta chains associated with cytomegalovirus. A few of the identified cytomegalovirus-associated TCR beta chains were confirmed in vitro to be specific for cytomegalovirus antigens. The classifier was reported to diagnose cytomegalovirus status with high specificity and sensitivity in both the original cohort and the validation cohort. A later analysis lacked HLA typing for the validation cohort, so it scored co-occurrence in that cohort across all 120 repertoires.

The library was generated by the immunoSEQ multiplex PCR assay. As for how the authors treated the data: To diagnose cytomegalovirus status from the catalog of TCR beta chain sequences, a statistical classification framework was built. The source is immuneACCESS, and TCRdb retained only in-frame sequences with V and J called. Part of the clones is not carried over; for the studies checked, unresolved V genes explain less than half of this, and the remainder is unexplained. The V and J calls and clone size are taken from that table; D and trimming were inferred from the DNA. Within this sample are around 71,000 clones, with around 96% of them counted one time only. The ten top clones hold approximately 1.5% of the sample. The material sequenced was PBMCs. The receptor was isolated from a man younger than 35 in good health and CMV-seropositive.

The DNA sequence follows: TGTGCCAGCAGGGAGGGTACAGATACGCAGTATTTT. It translates to CASREGTDTQYF. Here the chain combines TRBV2 and TRBJ2-3; TRBD2 is a weak D gene call, 6 bases matching. V gives up 6 bases and J gives up 3 bases, and the segment between their germline ends measures 7 bases. The CDR3 starts with the cysteine, ends with the phenylalanine, and has 12 residues. Just CDR3 DNA is preserved here, 36 bases in frame from base 1. Taken from the germline V gene, the CDR1 and CDR2 loops are SNHLY and FYNNEI.